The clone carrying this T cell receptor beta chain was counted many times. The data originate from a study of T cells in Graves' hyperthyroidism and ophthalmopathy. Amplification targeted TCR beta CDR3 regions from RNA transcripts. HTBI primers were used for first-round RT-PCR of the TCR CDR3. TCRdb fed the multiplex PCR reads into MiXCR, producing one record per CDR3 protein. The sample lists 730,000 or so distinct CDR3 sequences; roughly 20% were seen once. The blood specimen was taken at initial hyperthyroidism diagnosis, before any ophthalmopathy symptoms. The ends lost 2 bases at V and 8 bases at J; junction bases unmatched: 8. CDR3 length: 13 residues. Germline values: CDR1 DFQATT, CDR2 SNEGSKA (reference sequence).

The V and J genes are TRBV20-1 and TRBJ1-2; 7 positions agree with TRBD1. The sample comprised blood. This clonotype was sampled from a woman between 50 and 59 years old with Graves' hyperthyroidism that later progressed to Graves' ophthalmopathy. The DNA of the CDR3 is TGCAGTGCTAGAACGGAGACAGGGCAGGGCTACACCTTC. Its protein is CSARTETGQGYTF.